These 29 T cell receptor beta chains share one sample of origin, sequenced in a study of cytomegalovirus exposure and HLA in healthy donors (dated by TCRdb to about 2017). Libraries came from the immunoSEQ multiplex PCR assay. For the multiplex PCR, a mixture combining 60 forward primers for TCR Vbeta segments and 13 reverse primers for TCR Jbeta segments was used. TCRdb obtained this table from immuneACCESS and retained in-frame rearrangements with V and J assigned. These tables miss some clones; where compared with another copy, unresolved V genes account for less than half of the shortfall, and the remainder is unexplained. For this sample the table gives around 120,000 clones, of which approximately 80% were detected only once. The ten largest clones represent around 4.5% of the sample. The specimen was PBMCs. The receptor set was obtained from a young man in good health and CMV-seropositive.

The chain has TRBV27 and TRBJ1-5; the D gene is possibly TRBD1 (5 bases). V gave up 0 bases and J gave up 6 bases, with 9 bases separating them. Germline V gives CDR1 MNHEY, CDR2 SMNVEV (reference sequence). CDR3 length equals 14 residues. CDR3 nucleotide sequence: TGTGCCAGCAGTTTATCCAGGGTTGGTCAGCCCCAGCATTTT. It translates to CASSLSRVGQPQHF.

V is TRBV27 and J is TRBJ1-1, with D hard to call. Per the germline V gene, CDR1 is MNHEY and CDR2 is SMNVEV (reference sequence). The CDR3 contains 14 residues. V was shortened by 3 bases and J by 4 bases, with 12 bases between the two germline ends. The CDR3, as DNA: TGTGCCAGCAGTTTCCTTGACATCTCCACTGAAGCTTTCTTT. Its protein is CASSFLDISTEAFF.

The chain combines TRBV28 with TRBJ2-5; D uncertain. Matching the DNA end better, TRBJ2-7 makes the J call doubtful. This CDR3 region has 14 residues. Germline CDR1 MDHEN, CDR2 SYDVKM. The CDR3 nucleotides are TGTGCCAGCAGTTCCGAGGTTTTGGTCTACGAGCAGTACTTC. Residues: CASSSEVLVYEQYF.

The chain joins TRBV11-1 to TRBJ1-1; D unresolved. The ends were cut back, 1 base at V and 7 bases at J, with 7 bases in the middle. Germline CDR1 is SGHAT and CDR2 is FQDESV (reference sequence). This CDR3 is 12 amino acids long. CDR3 protein: CASSLGHIEAFF. The DNA for the CDR3 is TGTGCCAGCAGCTTAGGACATATTGAAGCTTTCTTT. Full variable domain (remainder filled in from reference TRBV11-1 and TRBJ1-1): EAEVAQSPRYKITEKSQAVAFWCDPISGHATLYWYRQILGQGPELLVQFQDESVVDDSQLPKDRFSAERLKGVDSTLKIQPAELGDSAMYLCASSLGHIEAFFGQGTRLTVV.

The chain links TRBV21-1 to TRBJ1-3; the listed D gene, TRBD1, was not tested against the DNA. TRBV21-1 is a pseudogene. This CDR3 has 17 residues. CDR3 loop: CASSKGGVGGVGNTIYF. For the CDR3, the DNA is TGTGCCAGCAGCAAAGGAGGGGTAGGGGGAGTGGGAAACACCATATATTTT.

This chain connects TRBV27 to TRBJ2-7, with 11 nucleotides matching TRBD1. Germline CDR1 reads MNHEY; CDR2 reads SMNVEV (reference sequence). The CDR3 extends over 17 amino acids. Losses at the gene ends were 5 bases for V and 5 bases for J; bases not matched to a gene: 14. The CDR3 loop reads CASSPSRGDRGWHEQYF. In DNA, the CDR3 is TGTGCCAGCAGTCCCTCACGCGGGGACAGGGGGTGGCACGAGCAGTACTTC.

The chain recombines TRBV9 with TRBJ1-2; D is perhaps TRBD1 (6 bases). V lost 4 bases, J lost 0 bases, and 22 bases lay in between. Germline lookup yields CDR1 SGDLS and CDR2 YYNGEE. CDR3 length: 18 residues. DNA for the CDR3: TGTGCCAGCAGCCCAACCCAATGGGGGCACACCTCTAACTATGGCTACACCTTC. This codes for CASSPTQWGHTSNYGYTF. Filled out from reference TRBV9 and TRBJ1-2, the complete variable domain reads DSGVTQTPKHLITATGQRVTLRCSPRSGDLSVYWYQQSLDQGLQFLIQYYNGEERAKGNILERFSAQQFPDLHSELNLSSLELGDSALYFCASSPTQWGHTSNYGYTFGSGTRLTVV.

The V call is TRBV30, the J call TRBJ1-5; TRBD1 matches 9 bases. Trimming at V came to 2 bases and at J to 3 bases, leaving 5 bases not matched to a gene. CDR1 is GTSNPN and CDR2 is SVGIG in the germline V gene (reference sequence). The CDR3 has 15 residues. The CDR3 protein is CAWSITGGYNQPQHF. In nucleotides, the CDR3 is TGTGCCTGGAGTATCACAGGGGGCTACAATCAGCCCCAGCATTTT.

The chain recombines TRBV4-1 with TRBJ2-4, with D tentatively TRBD1 (6 bases). The CDR3 sequence is 19 residues long. V was cut by 0 bases and J by 1 base, with 19 bases left in between. CDR1 is MGHRA, CDR2 YSYEKL, per germline. CDR3 nucleotides: TGCGCCAGCAGCCAAGATAATAGGCAGGGGTTAGGGGCCAAAAACATTCAGTACTTC. As protein: CASSQDNRQGLGAKNIQYF.

This clone was seen a handful of times. This chain links TRBV7-2 with TRBJ2-5, with 10 bases fitting TRBD2. The CDR3 is 15 residues long. After removal of 3 bases from V and 5 bases from J, the junction contained 6 bases not matched to a gene. Germline CDR1 SGHTA, CDR2 FQGNSA. The CDR3 nucleotides read TGTGCCAGCAGCTTTTCGCCTAGCGGGAGCGAGACCCAGTACTTC. This codes for CASSFSPSGSETQYF.

The V call is TRBV28, the J call TRBJ2-7; D is unclear. Per germline, CDR1 MDHEN and CDR2 SYDVKM. The CDR3 sequence is 12 residues long. V dropped 5 bases and J dropped 2 bases, with 7 bases sitting between them. DNA for the CDR3: TGTGCCAGCAGTGCCCGAGCCTACGAGCAGTACTTC. Translating gives CASSARAYEQYF.

This clone was recorded only once. The CDR3 bases are TGTGCCAGCTCACCACAGGACTTAACCATTCAGTACTTC. Its translation: CASSPQDLTIQYF. This chain joins TRBV18 and TRBJ2-4, with TRBD2 as a possible D gene (5 bases). The length of the CDR3 is 13 residues. The V end lost 1 base, the J end lost 9 bases, and 10 bases lay between the germline ends. Germline V CDR1 and CDR2: KGHSH, LQKENI. Based on the CDR3 plus reference TRBV18 and TRBJ2-4, the full variable domain is NAGVMQNPRHLVRRRGQEARLRCSPMKGHSHVYWYRQLPEEGLKFMVYLQKENIIDESGMPKERFSAEFPKEGPSILRIQQVVRGDSAAYFCASSPQDLTIQYFGAGTRLSVL.

The V call is TRBV21-1, the J call TRBJ1-2. TRBV21-1 is a documented pseudogene. This CDR3 comprises 13 residues. The CDR3 DNA sequence: TGTGCCAGCAGCAAGCTACGGGGCTATGGCTACACCTTC. This gives the protein CASSKLRGYGYTF.

The chain combines TRBV5-1 with TRBJ2-2; weak D call: TRBD1 (6 bases). The CDR3 runs 17 residues. Germline loops: CDR1 SGHRS, CDR2 YFSETQ. The V end was cut by 4 bases, the J end by 8 bases, with 24 bases between. The CDR3: CASSPNIRTAIPGELFF. In DNA form, the CDR3 reads TGCGCCAGCAGCCCCAACATTCGGACAGCGATCCCGGGGGAGCTGTTTTTT.

The chain employs TRBV11-3 and TRBJ1-1; 7 bases align to TRBD1. The CDR3 sequence is 15 residues long. Germline V gene lookup returns CDR1 SGHNT and CDR2 YENEEA. Trimming cost V 5 bases and J 3 bases; bases outside gene matches: 9. In nucleotides, the CDR3 is TGTGCCAGCAGCGCAAGACAGGGCAGGGACACTGAAGCTTTCTTT. Translation: CASSARQGRDTEAFF.

This clone was seen a single time. CDR3 coding DNA: TGTGCCAGCAGCTCACTAGAAATCGATACGCAGTATTTT. Residues: CASSSLEIDTQYF. V usage is TRBV5-6 and J usage is TRBJ2-3, with D possibly being TRBD2 (5 bases). This CDR3 has 13 amino acids. Germline V lookup: CDR1 SGHDT, CDR2 YYEEEE. Trimming pared 3 bases from V and 6 bases from J, leaving 11 bases between.

The chain is built from TRBV15 and TRBJ2-1; 7 bases align to TRBD1. The CDR3 runs to 16 residues. Germline CDR1 reads LNHNV; CDR2 reads YYDKDF (reference sequence). V dropped 3 bases and J dropped 4; count of bases not matched to a gene: 9. The CDR3 protein is CATSRPDRSVYNEQFF. The CDR3 coding sequence is TGTGCCACCAGCAGGCCGGACAGGTCGGTTTACAATGAGCAGTTCTTC.

Details on this clone: The junction departs from germline at one end; a sequencing error may be responsible. The chain links TRBV7-7 to TRBJ2-5, with a weak D call TRBD1 (5 bases). The germline V gene has CDR1 SSHAT and CDR2 FNYEAQ (reference sequence). The CDR3 totals 14 residues. CDR3 sequence reads: CASSMGPYQETQYF. The CDR3 region has the DNA TGTGCTAGCAGCATGGGGCCCTACCAAGAGACCCAGTACTTC.

The chain uses TRBV11-3 and TRBJ1-2; the D is unclear. The CDR3 has 11 amino acids. V dropped 6 bases and J dropped 13 bases, with 15 bases sitting between them. Germline CDR1 and CDR2: SGHNT and YENEEA. CDR3 DNA sequence: TGTGCCAGCAGGGCATCCCGGGGTATCACCTTC. It is translated as CASRASRGITF.

This sequence joins TRBV20-1 and TRBJ1-1; D not certain. Germline-derived CDR1 and CDR2 are DFQATT and SNEGSKA (reference sequence). V lost 0 bases and J lost 6, with 5 bases in between. This CDR3 is built from 11 residues. CDR3 amino acids: CSARDLPEAFF. The CDR3 DNA sequence: TGCAGTGCTAGAGATCTACCTGAAGCTTTCTTT.

Concerning this clone: The junction and the germline gene differ at one end; a read error may be behind it. CDR3 residues: CASTRGRGSGANGLTF. In DNA form, the CDR3 reads TGTGCCAGCACCCGGGGTCGGGGGTCTGGGGCCAACGGCCTGACTTTC. J is TRBJ2-6 and V is TRBV11-3; D may be TRBD2 (6 bases). Germline V gene sequence: CDR1 SGHNT, CDR2 YENEEA. This CDR3 region has 16 residues.

This clone was picked up one time. The J gene is TRBJ2-7, the V gene TRBV18; the D is unclear. CDR3 size: 14 residues. V gave up 4 bases and J gave up 6 bases, with 16 bases separating them. CDR1 and CDR2 from the germline V gene are KGHSH and LQKENI. The chain's CDR3 is CASSLDFPRGEQYF. The CDR3 DNA reads TGTGCCAGCTCACTAGACTTCCCCCGCGGCGAGCAGTACTTC. The whole variable domain, filled in from reference TRBV18 and TRBJ2-7, reads NAGVMQNPRHLVRRRGQEARLRCSPMKGHSHVYWYRQLPEEGLKFMVYLQKENIIDESGMPKERFSAEFPKEGPSILRIQQVVRGDSAAYFCASSLDFPRGEQYFGPGTRLTVT.

The chain carries TRBV5-1 and TRBJ2-3, with TRBD2 matching 9 bases. CDR3 length: 17 amino acids. Trimming took 3 bases from V and 0 from J; bases not matched to a gene: 8. Per germline, CDR1 SGHRS and CDR2 YFSETQ. CDR3 sequence reads: CASSSLTSGLSTDTQYF. CDR3 DNA: TGCGCCAGCAGCTCTTTGACTAGCGGCCTAAGCACAGATACGCAGTATTTT.

This sequence joins TRBV6-4 and TRBJ1-5, with 8 positions matching TRBD1. The CDR3 runs to 14 residues. The germline V gene encodes CDR1 MRHNA and CDR2 SNTAGT. After removal of 9 bases from V and 7 bases from J, the junction contained 11 bases not matched to a gene. The CDR3 bases are TGTGCCAGACACGGGCAGGGGGCTGGACAGCCCCAGCATTTT. Amino acids: CARHGQGAGQPQHF.

This chain connects TRBV11-2 to TRBJ2-5; 8 bases are shared with TRBD2. The trim removed 1 base at V and 4 bases at J, leaving 5 bases unmatched. CDR3 length: 15 residues. Looked up from germline, CDR1 is SGHAT and CDR2 is FQNNGV. The CDR3 coding sequence is TGTGCCAGCAGCTTAGTCCGGGGGGGCCCAGAGACCCAGTACTTC. The encoded protein is CASSLVRGGPETQYF.

The chain uses TRBV19 and TRBJ2-7; TRBD2 agrees at 11 bases. The CDR3 totals 16 residues. Trimming at V came to 5 bases and at J to 7 bases, leaving 13 bases not matched to a gene. Germline V gene lookup returns CDR1 LNHDA and CDR2 SQIVND (reference sequence). CDR3 DNA: TGTGCCAGTAGTCAGGCTAGCGGGAGGAAACGTGGAGAGCAGTACTTC. Protein: CASSQASGRKRGEQYF.

V gene TRBV18 combines with J gene TRBJ2-3; no clear D gene. The V end lost 1 base, the J end lost 2 bases, and 7 bases lay between the germline ends. CDR3 length: 14 amino acids. CDR1 KGHSH and CDR2 LQKENI come from the germline V gene. The CDR3 region is CASSPRQATDTQYF. In DNA form, the CDR3 reads TGTGCCAGCTCACCACGCCAAGCCACAGATACGCAGTATTTT.

In its sample, this clone was seen a few times. The chain uses TRBV5-5 and TRBJ2-1, with TRBD2 matching over 14 bases. Trimming cost V 3 bases and J 5 bases; bases outside gene matches: 4. The CDR3 is 16 amino acids. Germline V lookup: CDR1 SGHKS, CDR2 YYEKEE (reference sequence). This chain's CDR3 is CASSSRLAGGNNEQFF. The DNA of the CDR3 is TGTGCCAGCAGCTCCCGACTAGCGGGGGGGAACAATGAGCAGTTCTTC.

The chain recombines TRBV11-2 with TRBJ2-1; TRBD2 might be the D (6 bases). The CDR3 has 15 amino acids. Germline V lookup: CDR1 SGHAT, CDR2 FQNNGV. The V end lost 7 bases, the J end lost 4 bases, and 17 bases lay between the germline ends. The CDR3 loop reads CASTLGPGGYNEQFF. CDR3 nucleotides: TGTGCCAGCACTCTGGGACCCGGGGGTTACAATGAGCAGTTCTTC.